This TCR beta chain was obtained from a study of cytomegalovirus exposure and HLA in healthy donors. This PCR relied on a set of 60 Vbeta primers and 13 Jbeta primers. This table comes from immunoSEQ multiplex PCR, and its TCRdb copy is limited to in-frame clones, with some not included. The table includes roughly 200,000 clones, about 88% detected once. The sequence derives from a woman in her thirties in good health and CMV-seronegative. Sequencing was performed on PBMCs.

This CDR3 is CALRGGVNTEAFF. Written as DNA, the CDR3 is TGTGCCTTGCGTGGCGGGGTAAACACTGAAGCTTTCTTT. The chain couples TRBV30 to TRBJ1-1; no firm D call. Trimming stripped 7 bases from V and 2 bases from J, with 14 bases between. The V gene's germline CDR1 is GTSNPN and CDR2 SVGIG (reference sequence). The CDR3 covers 13 residues. The variable domain in full, completed from reference TRBV30 and TRBJ1-1, reads SQTIHQWPATLVQPVGSPLSLECTVEGTSNPNLYWYRQAAGRGLQLLFYSVGIGQISSEVPQNLSASRPQDRQFILSSKKLLLSDSGFYLCALRGGVNTEAFFGQGTRLTVV.